This paragraph covers one TCR beta chain sequence. Its matching antigen is unknown. Germline V lookup: CDR1 SGHTA, CDR2 FQGNSA. V lost 3 bases and J 8 bases, leaving 19 bases between the germline ends. This CDR3 is 15 amino acids long. This sample is part of a study of T cell responses to AZD1222 COVID-19 vaccine. Regarding the study as a whole: The donors showed a predominance of white British ancestry and of females, with possible underestimation of clonal diversity. CD4 TCRs linked to vaccination spanned spike, dominating at 160-218 and 743-854. Researchers took repertoire samples only after the peak T cell response had come.

Sequencing was performed with immunoSEQ multiplex PCR; in TCRdb, only in-frame clones are kept and a portion is missing. This sample has some 96,000 clones, with nearly 90% found just once. Sequencing was performed on peripheral blood, taken on day 0 of AZD1222 vaccination. This TCR came from an adult in good health. V is TRBV7-2 and J is TRBJ1-1; maybe TRBD1 (6 bases). This CDR3 is CASSFESGAPPEAFF. CDR3 DNA sequence: TGTGCCAGCAGCTTCGAGTCAGGGGCCCCACCGGAAGCTTTCTTT. Using reference TRBV7-2 and TRBJ1-1 for the parts outside the CDR3, the full variable domain is GAGVSQSPSNKVTEKGKDVELRCDPISGHTALYWYRQSLGQGLEFLIYFQGNSAPDKSGLPSDRFSAERTGGSVSTLTIQRTQQEDSAVYLCASSFESGAPPEAFFGQGTRLTVV.